This T cell receptor beta chain originates from a study of PD-L1 blockade in urothelial cancer (dated by TCRdb to 2016 to 2017). Regarding the research as a whole: Every patient began therapy in about 2014 and was given atezolizumab 1,200 mg intravenously every 3 weeks. Whole exome sequencing and RNA sequencing of pretreatment tumors were performed alongside TCR sequencing in the same patients. Patients had an ECOG performance status of 0 or 1 and had received between 0 and 3 prior chemotherapy regimens. Over 28 patients had pretreatment blood TCR-seq, 24 had at least one posttreatment blood collection, and 24 had tumor TCR-seq. The study was an exploratory multi-omic analysis of somatic, immune and clinical correlates of response to PD-L1 blockade with atezolizumab in urothelial cancer. Blood samples were analyzed at two time points: 3 weeks after treatment start (second dose) and 6 weeks after treatment start. Blood samples gave a median of approximately 150,000 T cells and 82,636 unique TCRs, with a median clonality of around 0.08. Nine patients achieved durable clinical benefit and some 21 did not. Twenty-five of 29 patients were identified as males with urothelial cancer of bladder origin, and a prior smoking history was reported by 18 of 29 patients. Durable clinical benefit was defined as a progression-free survival longer than 6 months, and TCR features were additionally tested against progression-free survival and overall survival. Pretreatment tumor samples, along with matched peripheral blood serially collected before and after atezolizumab treatment, were subjected to TCR sequencing.

As regards this clone: Its target antigen remains unknown. Base qualities are missing; no much larger clone stands one base away.

To estimate absolute template abundance from read counts, synthetic TCR analog templates were spiked into each PCR. The immunoSEQ assay used bias-controlled V and J gene primers to amplify TCRbeta CDR3 regions from genomic DNA. Sequencing of rearranged TCRbeta segments was done at approximately 20X coverage. On the authors' methods: Clustering was used to correct sequencing errors, and CDR3s were annotated against IMGT so that V, D and J genes could be assigned. Downstream analyses used only productive TCRbeta rearrangements and left out out-of-frame or stop-codon sequences. Clonality was calculated as one minus the Shannon entropy normalized by the log of the number of unique productive sequences. Fisher's exact test with Benjamini-Hochberg correction, at a threshold of adjusted p below 0.01, was used to find clones that differed between time points or between blood and tumor. In TCRdb, the immuneACCESS table is reduced to in-frame sequences with V and J assigned. These tables do not hold every clone; where another copy was compared, an unresolved V gene accounts for under half, and the others remain unexplained. Clonal size and the V and J genes are those of that table, whereas D and trimming came from the DNA. This sample is represented by about 50,000 clones; about 86% of them were singletons. The top ten clonotypes cover around 3.1% of the sample.

The time point label of this sample denotes: pretreatment peripheral blood. A cohort of approximately 30 patients with locally advanced or metastatic urothelial carcinoma, treated at Memorial Sloan Kettering on a trial protocol, was included. Peripheral blood mononuclear cells were collected pretreatment and during treatment, with between 1 and 8 total time points obtained per patient. The Qiagen DNeasy Blood extraction kit was used to purify genomic DNA from total PBMCs and from tumor samples. PBMCs were collected pretreatment and during treatment, and were isolated and stored as previously described. Broad study findings and their caveats: A pretreatment peripheral blood TCR clonality below the median was linked to improved progression-free and overall survival. At 3 weeks after the start of treatment, tumor-associated TCR clones in peripheral blood had expanded more in patients with durable benefit (n ≈ 23, p = 0.022). Small sample size (n of about 30) and many exploratory analyses mean the results are intended to be hypothesis-generating.

Reading from cysteine to phenylalanine, the CDR3 counts 17 amino acids. Only the CDR3 portion is preserved as DNA: 51 bases, with reading frame beginning at the first base. Per the germline V gene (reference sequence), LNHDA is the CDR1 and SQIVND is the CDR2. The germline ends are 15 bases apart after V is trimmed by 6 bases and J by 0 bases. This material consisted of PBMCs, taken around atezolizumab (anti-PD-L1) treatment. The chain employs TRBV19 and TRBJ2-6; the D gene cannot be resolved reliably. The clonotype comes from a man in his sixties or seventies with urothelial cancer. The CDR3 is CASSRHSFLSGANVLTF. The DNA sequence is given as TGTGCCAGTAGCCGACACAGCTTTCTCTCTGGGGCCAACGTCCTGACTTTC. The entire variable domain, with the stretches around the CDR3 drawn from the reference TRBV19 and TRBJ2-6 proteins, is DGGITQSPKYLFRKEGQNVTLSCEQNLNHDAMYWYRQDPGQGLRLIYYSQIVNDFQKGDIAEGYSVSREKKESFPLTVTSAQKNPTAFYLCASSRHSFLSGANVLTFGAGSRLTVL.